The 28 T cell receptor beta chains below were found in one sample sequenced in a study of regulatory T cells in long-lasting Graves disease. Relying on iRepertoire HTBI primers and Arm-PCR of CDR3 regions, the team built TCR beta libraries. TCRdb itself ran the multiplex PCR reads through MiXCR, one entry per CDR3 protein. This sample has about 400,000 distinct CDR3 sequences, with 15% found just once. Time point denoted: newly diagnosed GD, antithyroid drugs for less than 3 months. RNA extracted from PBMCs served as the sequencing template. These records were also assigned to another study, of T cells in Graves' hyperthyroidism and ophthalmopathy.

Specimen: peripheral blood mononuclear cells (PBMCs), collected at new diagnosis, from a patient treated with antithyroid drugs. These receptors were obtained from a woman in her thirties or forties with Graves disease.

This clonotype was counted many times. The chain is built from TRBV19 and TRBJ2-7, with a possible D match to TRBD2 (5 bases). V was shortened by 3 bases and J by 4 bases, with 13 bases between the two germline ends. The CDR3 loop spans 14 amino acids. Per the germline V gene, CDR1 is LNHDA and CDR2 is SQIVND (reference sequence). DNA of the CDR3: TGTGCCAGTAGTATTACTGCTTCGGGGTACGAGCAGTACTTC. The encoded protein is CASSITASGYEQYF.

This clonotype was recorded at least ten times. At one of its ends the junction is not consistent with the germline gene, which may arise from a read error. V gene TRBV11-2 combines with J gene TRBJ2-1, with 7 positions matching TRBD1. Germline CDR1 is SGHAT and CDR2 is FQNNGV. This CDR3 has 14 amino acids. In DNA, the CDR3 is TGTGCCAGCAGCTTAGGAACAGGAACAGGGGCGAAGACTTTC. Translated: CASSLGTGTGAKTF.

There are a few counts of this clonotype. V usage is TRBV27 and J usage is TRBJ1-5, with D hard to call. The CDR3 extends over 16 amino acids. The germline V gene has CDR1 MNHEY and CDR2 SMNVEV (reference sequence). V was shortened by 10 bases and J by 0 bases, with 19 bases between the two germline ends. The CDR3: CATSQVPGDSNQPQHF. DNA for the CDR3: TGTGCCACCTCCCAGGTCCCAGGAGATAGCAATCAGCCCCAGCATTTT.

This clonotype occurred a few times. The V and J genes are TRBV6-2 or TRBV6-3 and TRBJ1-5; the D gene is possibly TRBD1 (5 bases). V was cut by 6 bases and J by 7 bases, with 16 bases left in between. The CDR3 is made up of 14 amino acids. Germline CDR1 is MNHEY and CDR2 is SVGEGT. The CDR3 reads CASSGTRDPQPQHF. The CDR3 nucleotides read TGTGCCAGCAGCGGGACCCGAGATCCACAGCCCCAGCATTTT.

This clonotype was detected a few times. The DNA of the CDR3 is TGTGCCAGCACCCCAAGGCCGGGGGGCGCCTACAATGAGCAGTTCTTC. Protein product: CASTPRPGGAYNEQFF. The genes are TRBV9 and TRBJ2-1; possibly TRBD2 for D (7 bases). The V end lost 6 bases, the J end lost 2 bases, and 18 bases lay between the germline ends. The CDR3 runs 16 residues. The germline V gene encodes CDR1 SGDLS and CDR2 YYNGEE.

The genes are TRBV25-1 and TRBJ1-5; no clear D gene. The length of the CDR3 is 13 residues. V lost 3 bases and J lost 7, with 10 bases in between. Germline lookup yields CDR1 MGHDK and CDR2 SYGVNS. The CDR3 DNA sequence: TGTGCCAGCAGTGACCGGGTAGGACAGCCCCAGCATTTT. Translating gives CASSDRVGQPQHF.

This chain uses TRBV12-5 with TRBJ2-2; D is unresolved. Trimming took 2 bases from V and 5 from J, leaving 15 bases between them. Germline lookup yields CDR1 LGHNT and CDR2 FRNRAP. The CDR3 contains 16 residues. This CDR3 is CASGLTTSAWTGELFF. As DNA, the CDR3 is TGTGCTAGTGGTTTGACCACATCGGCCTGGACCGGGGAGCTGTTTTTT.

This clonotype has a count of ten or more. This rearrangement joins TRBV5-1 to TRBJ2-1, with 10 bases lining up with TRBD2. The CDR3 is 15 residues long. Germline V CDR1 and CDR2: SGHRS, YFSETQ. V dropped 0 bases and J dropped 7; count of bases not matched to a gene: 4. CDR3 nucleotides: TGCGCCAGCAGCTTGGGAGCGGGAGGGCGGAATGAGCAGTTCTTC. Its translation: CASSLGAGGRNEQFF. Full variable domain (rest looked up from reference TRBV5-1 and TRBJ2-1): KAGVTQTPRYLIKTRGQQVTLSCSPISGHRSVSWYQQTPGQGLQFLFEYFSETQRNKGNFPGRFSGRQFSNSRSEMNVSTLELGDSALYLCASSLGAGGRNEQFFGPGTRLTVL.

This clonotype has at least ten counts. This sequence joins TRBV29-1 and TRBJ1-4; TRBD1 might be the D (5 bases). With 4 bases removed from V and 3 bases from J, the gap between germline ends came to 12 bases. The CDR3 length is 14 residues. The germline CDR1 and CDR2 sequences are SQVTM and ANQGSEA. The CDR3 here is CSVGSGAANEKLFF. CDR3 nucleotide sequence: TGCAGCGTTGGGTCCGGGGCCGCTAATGAAAAACTGTTTTTT.

Ten or more counts support this clonotype. The chain joins TRBV19 to TRBJ2-2, with D perhaps assigned TRBD1 or TRBD2 (6 bases each). The CDR3 extends over 15 amino acids. CDR1 is LNHDA and CDR2 is SQIVND in the germline V gene (reference sequence). V was cut by 4 bases and J by 4 bases, with 13 bases left in between. The CDR3 spells CASSKMEGGTGELFF. The CDR3 DNA reads TGTGCCAGTAGTAAGATGGAGGGGGGCACCGGGGAGCTGTTTTTT.

The CDR3 nucleotides are TGTGCCAGCAGTCAAGACAGGATACAAGAGACCCAGTACTTC. Translating it yields CASSQDRIQETQYF. V is TRBV6-1 and J is TRBJ2-5; tentative D call: TRBD1 (6 bases). Germline CDR1 and CDR2: MNHNS and SASEGT. This CDR3 comprises 14 residues. With 5 bases removed from V and 2 bases from J, the gap between germline ends came to 12 bases.

This clonotype was seen many times. CDR3: CASSPPSETYEQYF. The DNA for the CDR3 is TGTGCCAGCAGCCCCCCTAGCGAAACCTACGAGCAGTACTTC. The chain uses TRBV11-3 and TRBJ2-7, with a weak D call TRBD2 (6 bases). V shed 5 bases and J shed 2 bases, with 13 bases lying between them. The CDR3 has 14 residues. Looked up from germline, CDR1 is SGHNT and CDR2 is YENEEA.

This clonotype was recorded many times. The chain employs TRBV15 and TRBJ1-5, with D maybe TRBD1 (6 bases). V was pared by 5 bases and J by 0 bases, with 14 bases between. Germline lookup yields CDR1 LNHNV and CDR2 YYDKDF (reference sequence). The CDR3 has 16 residues. The CDR3 is CATSSRQAHSNQPQHF. In DNA, the CDR3 is TGTGCCACCAGCTCCCGACAGGCCCATAGCAATCAGCCCCAGCATTTT.

CDR3 DNA sequence: TGTGCCAGCAGATCGGACGTTCCAACAGATACGCAGTATTTT. Translated, it gives CASRSDVPTDTQYF. The J gene is TRBJ2-3, the V gene TRBV25-1, with D unclear. CDR1 is MGHDK, CDR2 SYGVNS, per germline. Trimming took off 6 bases at V and 3 bases at J, with 13 bases between the two ends. The CDR3 consists of 14 residues.

This clonotype was counted at least ten times. V and J are TRBV12-3 or TRBV12-4 and TRBJ1-1; TRBD2 aligns across 7 bases. The DNA end is a closer match to TRBJ2-3, so the J assignment may be wrong. This CDR3 is 15 amino acids long. The DNA for the CDR3 is TGTGCCAGCAGTTTAGCTGGGTTGACTAGCGATACGCAGTATTTT. Translating gives CASSLAGLTSDTQYF.

This chain joins TRBV28 and TRBJ1-5; D gene unclear. Germline V gene sequence: CDR1 MDHEN, CDR2 SYDVKM. CDR3 size: 17 residues. Trimming stripped 8 bases from V and 2 bases from J, with 22 bases between. CDR3 residues: CASHRRDKYGGNQPQHF. CDR3 nucleotide sequence: TGTGCCAGCCACCGACGGGATAAATATGGGGGCAATCAGCCCCAGCATTTT.

This clonotype was detected only a few times. The J gene is TRBJ1-6, the V gene TRBV18, with D possibly being TRBD1 (5 bases). With 2 bases removed from V and 6 bases from J, the gap between germline ends came to 11 bases. The CDR3 covers 15 residues. Germline V gene sequence: CDR1 KGHSH, CDR2 LQKENI. In DNA, the CDR3 is TGTGCCAGCTCACCATCGGCCCAGGGTAATTCACCCCTCCACTTT. Residues: CASSPSAQGNSPLHF.

This clonotype was counted ten times or more. The V gene is TRBV18, the J gene TRBJ2-1; 13 bases map to TRBD2. The germline V gene encodes CDR1 KGHSH and CDR2 LQKENI. The V segment lost 2 bases and the J segment 8 bases; nucleotides outside the gene matches: 6. CDR3 length: 16 residues. CDR3 DNA: TGTGCCAGCTCACCAGGACTAGCGGGAGATTTTGATGAGCAGTTCTTC. This codes for CASSPGLAGDFDEQFF.

Points on this clonotype: A clone one base away is much larger, so this may be a read error. This chain connects TRBV19 to TRBJ2-1, with 8 bases that match TRBD2. In germline, CDR1 is LNHDA, CDR2 SQIVND (reference sequence). The CDR3 covers 14 residues. With V trimmed by 3 bases and J by 9 bases, 7 bases remained unmatched. CDR3 sequence reads: CASSIGGGSGEQFF. The CDR3 DNA is TGTGCCAGTAGTATTGGCGGGGGGTCCGGTGAGCAGTTCTTC.

This clonotype has at least ten counts. The chain combines TRBV28 with TRBJ2-2; 9 bases align to TRBD2. From germline, CDR1 is MDHEN and CDR2 SYDVKM. This CDR3 is built from 15 residues. The V segment lost 7 bases and the J segment 4 bases; nucleotides outside the gene matches: 7. The CDR3, as DNA: TGTGCCAGCAACCAGCGGGGGGTCTTCACCGGGGAGCTGTTTTTT. As protein: CASNQRGVFTGELFF.

This clonotype was counted at least ten times. The chain is built from TRBV2 and TRBJ1-3; D perhaps matches TRBD1 (5 bases). Trimming shortened V by 8 bases and J by 4 bases, and 15 bases separated the two germline ends. CDR3 size: 14 residues. The germline V gene encodes CDR1 SNHLY and CDR2 FYNNEI. For the CDR3, the DNA is TGTGCCAGCGCGGCAGGGCTTAAAGGAAACACCATATATTTT. As protein: CASAAGLKGNTIYF.

In its sample, this clonotype was seen once. This could be a read error, since a much larger clone is one nucleotide away. CDR3 nucleotide sequence: TGCAGCGTTGTTTCCACTGGCGGGAGGCGCGACGATACGCAGTATTTT. Translating it yields CSVVSTGGRRDDTQYF. The rearrangement links TRBV29-1 to TRBJ2-3, with 8 bases aligning to TRBD2. The CDR3 is 16 residues long. CDR1 is SQVTM and CDR2 is ANQGSEA in the germline V gene. V was pared by 4 bases and J by 6 bases, with 15 bases of the junction left unmatched.

This clonotype was picked up many times. V is TRBV12-5 and J is TRBJ2-1; unclear D gene. CDR1 and CDR2 (germline): LGHNT, FRNRAP. The ends were cut back, 1 base at V and 3 bases at J, with 7 bases in the middle. The CDR3 runs 14 residues. The CDR3 region has the DNA TGTGCTAGTGGTTTGGACAGTTACTACAATGAGCAGTTCTTC. Translating it yields CASGLDSYYNEQFF. The entire variable domain, with the rest obtained from reference TRBV12-5 and TRBJ2-1, is as follows: DARVTQTPRHKVTEMGQEVTMRCQPILGHNTVFWYRQTMMQGLELLAYFRNRAPLDDSGMPKDRFSAEMPDATLATLKIQPSEPRDSAVYFCASGLDSYYNEQFFGPGTRLTVL.

Many counts were recorded for this clonotype. The rearrangement joins TRBV28 to TRBJ1-1; TRBD1 aligns across 7 bases. Germline V lookup: CDR1 MDHEN, CDR2 SYDVKM. CDR3 size: 17 residues. Germline trimming cut 10 bases from V and 11 bases from J; bases unmatched to any gene: 28. CDR3 bases: TGTGCCACCCTATACCCCTCCGCGACAGGGCACGACTCCGAGGCTTTCTTT. Its translation: CATLYPSATGHDSEAFF.

This clonotype was recorded a few times. V usage is TRBV14 and J usage is TRBJ2-7; D not resolved. This CDR3 region has 13 residues. In germline, CDR1 is SGHDN, CDR2 FVKESK. V gave up 3 bases and J gave up 1 base, with 7 bases separating them. This chain's CDR3 is CASSHTLSYEQYF. DNA of the CDR3: TGTGCCAGCAGCCATACACTATCCTACGAGCAGTACTTC.

The chain uses TRBV6-2 or TRBV6-3 and TRBJ1-5; D not certain. The germline V gene has CDR1 MNHEY and CDR2 SVGEGT. V was shortened by 0 bases and J by 7 bases, with 10 bases between the two germline ends. The CDR3 covers 14 residues. CDR3 loop: CASSYSEGMQPQHF. DNA of the CDR3: TGTGCCAGCAGTTACTCAGAGGGAATGCAGCCCCAGCATTTT.

The V gene is TRBV18, the J gene TRBJ2-7; 12 bases are shared with TRBD2. CDR3 length: 15 amino acids. The V segment lost 6 bases and the J segment 0 bases; nucleotides outside the gene matches: 3. Germline V gene lookup returns CDR1 KGHSH and CDR2 LQKENI. Here the CDR3 DNA reads TGTGCCAGCTCTCGGACTAGCGGGAACTCCTACGAGCAGTACTTC. It encodes CASSRTSGNSYEQYF.

Turning to this clonotype: Given a much more abundant clone one base away, this may be a read error. The CDR3 region has the DNA TGTGCCAGTACTCTCACAGGGAGCTCCTACGAGCGGTACTTC. Translating it yields CASTLTGSSYERYF. This chain connects TRBV19 to TRBJ2-7; maybe TRBD1 (6 bases). Germline V gives CDR1 LNHDA, CDR2 SQIVND (reference sequence). The CDR3 is 14 residues long.